This T cell receptor (beta chain) is drawn from a study of blood T cell repertoires in COVID-19. Study-wide background: Sites in the United States, Italy and Spain provided acute and convalescent COVID-19 samples. Nucleic acid was either cDNA or gDNA, and it came from T cells, B-cell-depleted T cells, or PBMCs.

V gave up 4 bases and J gave up 5 bases, with 10 bases separating them. Germline assignment: CDR1 SGHNT and CDR2 YYREEE (reference sequence). There are 13 residues in the CDR3. Assay: immunoSEQ multiplex PCR; the TCRdb copy retains only in-frame clones and omits some. The sample yields 270,000 or so clones, nearly 85% seen once. What was sequenced was peripheral blood. The V gene is TRBV5-4, the J gene TRBJ2-4; D perhaps matches TRBD1 (6 bases). The source is a human donor in a cohort sampled during active COVID-19. The chain's CDR3 is CASSTRQENIQYF. The CDR3 DNA follows: TGTGCCAGCAGCACCAGACAGGAAAACATTCAGTACTTC.